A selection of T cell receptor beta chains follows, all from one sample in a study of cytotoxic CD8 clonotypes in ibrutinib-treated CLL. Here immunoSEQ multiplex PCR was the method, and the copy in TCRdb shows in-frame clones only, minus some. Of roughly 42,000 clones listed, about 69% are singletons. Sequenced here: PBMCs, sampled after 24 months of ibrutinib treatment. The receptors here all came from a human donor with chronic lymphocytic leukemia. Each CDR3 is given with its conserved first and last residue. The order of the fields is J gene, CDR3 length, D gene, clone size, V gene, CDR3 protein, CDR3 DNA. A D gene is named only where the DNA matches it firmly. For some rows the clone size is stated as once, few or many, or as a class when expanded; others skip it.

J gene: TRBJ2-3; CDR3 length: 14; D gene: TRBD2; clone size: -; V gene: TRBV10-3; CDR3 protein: CAIRLAGSTDTQYF; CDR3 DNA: TGTGCCATCAGACTAGCGGGGAGCACAGATACGCAGTATTTT
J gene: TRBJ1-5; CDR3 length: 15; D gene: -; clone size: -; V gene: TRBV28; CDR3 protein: CASSARGTSNQPQHF; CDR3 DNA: TGTGCCAGCAGTGCCCGAGGGACTAGCAATCAGCCCCAGCATTTT
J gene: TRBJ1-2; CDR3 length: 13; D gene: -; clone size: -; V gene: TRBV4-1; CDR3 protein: CASRPSQAGGYTF; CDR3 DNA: TGCGCCAGCAGACCGTCCCAAGCGGGTGGCTACACCTTC
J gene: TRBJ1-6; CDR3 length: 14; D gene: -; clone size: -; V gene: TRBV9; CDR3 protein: CASSVGWGNSPLHF; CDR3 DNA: TGTGCCAGCAGCGTAGGTTGGGGGAATTCACCCCTCCACTTT
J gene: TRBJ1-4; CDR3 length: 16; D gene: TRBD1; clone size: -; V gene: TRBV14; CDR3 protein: CASSDRHRGHNEKLFF; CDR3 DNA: TGTGCCAGCAGCGATAGGCACAGGGGTCATAATGAAAAACTGTTTTTT
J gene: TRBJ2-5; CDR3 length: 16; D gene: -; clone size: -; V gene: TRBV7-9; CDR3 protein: CASSHPRGTGQETQYF; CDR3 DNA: TGTGCCAGCAGCCATCCCAGGGGCACCGGGCAAGAGACCCAGTACTTC
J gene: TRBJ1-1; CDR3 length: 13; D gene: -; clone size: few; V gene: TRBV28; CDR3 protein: CASSLRGGAEAFF; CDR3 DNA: TGTGCCAGCAGTTTGAGGGGAGGGGCTGAAGCTTTCTTT
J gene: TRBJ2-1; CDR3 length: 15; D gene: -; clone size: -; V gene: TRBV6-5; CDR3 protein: CASSSPTTIGNEQFF; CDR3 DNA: TGTGCCAGCAGTTCCCCAACGACGATTGGCAATGAGCAGTTCTTC
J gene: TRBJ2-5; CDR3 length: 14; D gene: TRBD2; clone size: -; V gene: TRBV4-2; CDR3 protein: CASSLLAGQETQYF; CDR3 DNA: TGTGCCAGCAGCCTACTAGCGGGCCAAGAGACCCAGTACTTC
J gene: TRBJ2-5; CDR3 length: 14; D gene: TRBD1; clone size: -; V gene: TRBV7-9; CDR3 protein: CASSARQGAETQYF; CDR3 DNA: TGTGCCAGCAGCGCAAGACAGGGAGCGGAGACCCAGTACTTC
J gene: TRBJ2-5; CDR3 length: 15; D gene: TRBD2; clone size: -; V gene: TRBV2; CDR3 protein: CASSPLTSAKETQYF; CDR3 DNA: TGTGCCAGCAGTCCTTTGACTAGCGCGAAGGAGACCCAGTACTTC
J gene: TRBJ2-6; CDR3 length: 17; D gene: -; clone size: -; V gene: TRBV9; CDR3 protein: CASSVSDYLSGANVLTF; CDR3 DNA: TGTGCCAGCAGCGTCTCCGACTACCTCTCTGGGGCCAACGTCCTGACTTTC
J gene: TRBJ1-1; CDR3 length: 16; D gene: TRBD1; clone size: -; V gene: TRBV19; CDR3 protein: CASSMRQGATSTEAFF; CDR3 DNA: TGTGCCAGTAGTATGCGACAGGGGGCTACCTCCACTGAAGCTTTCTTT
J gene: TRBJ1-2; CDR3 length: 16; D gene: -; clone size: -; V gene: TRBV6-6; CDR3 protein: CASSYSNQDAPWGYTF; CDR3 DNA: TGTGCCAGCAGTTACTCGAACCAGGACGCCCCCTGGGGCTACACCTTC
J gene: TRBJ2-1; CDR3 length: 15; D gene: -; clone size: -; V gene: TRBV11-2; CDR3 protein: CASSFGGLTYNEQFF; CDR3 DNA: TGTGCCAGCAGCTTTGGCGGACTTACCTACAATGAGCAGTTCTTC
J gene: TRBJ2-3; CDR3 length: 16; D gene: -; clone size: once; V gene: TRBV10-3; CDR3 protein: CATARTEISPTDTQYF; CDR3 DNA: TGTGCCACAGCTCGGACGGAAATATCGCCCACAGATACGCAGTATTTT
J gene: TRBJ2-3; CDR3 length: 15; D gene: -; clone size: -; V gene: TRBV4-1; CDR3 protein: CASSQDMISLDTQYF; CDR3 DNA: TGCGCCAGCAGCCAGGATATGATTAGTTTAGATACGCAGTATTTT
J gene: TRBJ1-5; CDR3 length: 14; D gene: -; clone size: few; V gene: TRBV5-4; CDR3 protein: CASSLVGDNQPQHF; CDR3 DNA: TGTGCCAGCAGCTTGGTAGGGGACAATCAGCCCCAGCATTTT
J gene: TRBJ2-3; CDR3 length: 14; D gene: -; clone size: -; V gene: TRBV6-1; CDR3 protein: CASSPRWGEDTQYF; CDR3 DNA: TGTGCCAGCAGCCCAAGATGGGGTGAAGATACGCAGTATTTT
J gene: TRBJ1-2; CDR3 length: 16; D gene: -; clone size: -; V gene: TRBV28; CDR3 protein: CASSLLTGRANYGYTF; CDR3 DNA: TGTGCCAGCAGTTTATTAACCGGCCGGGCTAACTATGGCTACACCTTC
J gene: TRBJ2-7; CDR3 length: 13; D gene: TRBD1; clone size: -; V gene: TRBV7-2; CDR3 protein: CASSPWTGREQYF; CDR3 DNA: TGTGCCAGCAGCCCGTGGACAGGGCGCGAGCAGTACTTC
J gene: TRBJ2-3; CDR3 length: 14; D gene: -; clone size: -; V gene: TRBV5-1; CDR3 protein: CACGALSSTDTQYF; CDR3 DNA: TGCGCCTGCGGGGCCCTTTCCAGCACAGATACGCAGTATTTT
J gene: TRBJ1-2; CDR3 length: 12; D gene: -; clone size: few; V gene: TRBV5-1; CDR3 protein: CASRSTHYGYTF; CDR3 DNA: TGCGCCAGCAGGAGTACGCACTATGGCTACACCTTC
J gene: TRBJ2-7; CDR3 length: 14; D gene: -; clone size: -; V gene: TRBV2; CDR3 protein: CAMGRGEGWNEQYF; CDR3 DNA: TGTGCCATGGGCCGGGGCGAGGGCTGGAACGAGCAGTACTTC
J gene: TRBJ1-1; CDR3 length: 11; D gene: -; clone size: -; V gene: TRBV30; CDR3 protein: CAWGMNTEAFF; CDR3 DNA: TGTGCCTGGGGCATGAACACTGAAGCTTTCTTT
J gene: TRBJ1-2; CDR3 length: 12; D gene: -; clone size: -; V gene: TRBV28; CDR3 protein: CASSLLNYGYTF; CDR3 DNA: TGTGCCAGCAGTCTTCTTAACTATGGCTACACCTTC